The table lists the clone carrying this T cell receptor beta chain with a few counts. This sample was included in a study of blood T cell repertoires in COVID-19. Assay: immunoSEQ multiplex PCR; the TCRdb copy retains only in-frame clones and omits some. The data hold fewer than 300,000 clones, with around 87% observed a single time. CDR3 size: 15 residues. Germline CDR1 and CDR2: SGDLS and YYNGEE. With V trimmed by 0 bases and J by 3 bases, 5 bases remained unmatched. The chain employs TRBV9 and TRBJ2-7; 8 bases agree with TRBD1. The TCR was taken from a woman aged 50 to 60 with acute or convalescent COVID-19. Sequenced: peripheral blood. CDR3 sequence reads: CASSVGGQVNYEQYF. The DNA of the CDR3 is TGTGCCAGCAGCGTAGGGGGACAGGTTAACTACGAGCAGTACTTC.